This is a list of T cell receptor beta chains from one sample in a study of T cell responses to AZD1222 COVID-19 vaccine. Generated by immunoSEQ multiplex PCR, the TCRdb table keeps only in-frame clones and is missing some. The sample lists approximately 44,000 clones, around three quarters occurring once. The material sequenced was peripheral blood, taken on day 0 of AZD1222 vaccination. These receptors all stem from an adult in good health. Each CDR3 is given with its conserved first and last residue. A D gene is named only where the DNA matches it firmly. Expanded clones are given a class, and other clones once, few, many or no size at all.

J gene	clone size	V gene	D gene	CDR3 protein	CDR3 DNA
TRBJ1-1	.	TRBV5-1	.	CASSGLGVNTEAFF	TGCGCCAGCAGCGGCTTGGGGGTGAACACTGAAGCTTTCTTT
TRBJ2-7	.	TRBV12-3/TRBV12-4	TRBD1	CAIGTGMREQYF	TGTGCCATCGGGACAGGGATGCGGGAGCAGTACTTC
TRBJ1-3	.	TRBV7-9	.	CASSPQGPPGNTIYF	TGTGCCAGCAGCCCCCAGGGGCCCCCTGGAAACACCATATATTTT
TRBJ2-7	.	TRBV6-5	TRBD2	CASKPPGGSSYEQYF	TGTGCCAGCAAGCCCCCGGGGGGAAGCTCCTACGAGCAGTACTTC
TRBJ1-5	.	TRBV3-1/TRBV3-2	.	CASSQDEEQPQHF	TGTGCCAGCAGCCAAGATGAGGAACAGCCCCAGCATTTT
TRBJ1-1	.	TRBV5-1	TRBD1	CASSWRTGGTEAFF	TGCGCCAGCAGCTGGAGGACAGGGGGCACTGAAGCTTTCTTT
TRBJ1-6	.	TRBV9	.	CASSAGPYNSPLHF	TGTGCCAGCAGCGCGGGACCCTATAATTCACCCCTCCACTTT
TRBJ2-7	once	TRBV4-2	TRBD1	CASSQEGTGGTYEQYF	TGTGCCAGCAGCCAAGAGGGGACAGGGGGCACCTACGAGCAGTACTTC
TRBJ1-2	.	TRBV4-2	TRBD1	CASSQDRTGDGYTF	TGTGCCAGCAGCCAAGATCGGACAGGGGATGGCTACACCTTC
TRBJ2-7	once	TRBV9	.	CASSVKPGFEQYF	TGTGCCAGCAGCGTAAAACCAGGGTTCGAGCAGTACTTC